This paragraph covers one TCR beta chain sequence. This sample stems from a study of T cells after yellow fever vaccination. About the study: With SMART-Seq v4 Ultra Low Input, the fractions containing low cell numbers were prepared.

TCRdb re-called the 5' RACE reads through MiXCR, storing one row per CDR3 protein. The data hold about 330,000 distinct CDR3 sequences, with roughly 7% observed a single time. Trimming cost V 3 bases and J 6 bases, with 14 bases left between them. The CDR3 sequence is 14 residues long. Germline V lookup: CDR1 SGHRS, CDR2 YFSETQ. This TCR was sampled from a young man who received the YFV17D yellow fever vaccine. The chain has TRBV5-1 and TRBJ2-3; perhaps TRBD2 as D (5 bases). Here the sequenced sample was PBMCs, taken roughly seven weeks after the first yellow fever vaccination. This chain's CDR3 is CASSSQWTGDTQYF. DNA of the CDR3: TGCGCCAGCAGCTCCCAGTGGACTGGGGATACGCAGTATTTT.